This T cell receptor beta chain was identified during a study of cytomegalovirus exposure and HLA in healthy donors. Germline V gene sequence: CDR1 LNHDA, CDR2 SQIVND (reference sequence). This CDR3 is 13 amino acids long. V lost 7 bases, J lost 5 bases, and 13 bases lay in between. The PCR ran on 60 Vbeta and 13 Jbeta primers. The assay was immunoSEQ multiplex PCR, and TCRdb's table has in-frame clones only and misses some. The sample holds approximately 150,000 clones, over 60% seen once. This sequence was found in a middle-aged man in good health and CMV-seropositive. Specimen: PBMCs. The V call is TRBV19, the J call TRBJ2-3; possible D gene TRBD2, 6 bases. The CDR3 DNA is TGTGCCAGTACCAACACCGGGAGAGATACGCAGTATTTT. This encodes CASTNTGRDTQYF.